The TCR beta chain described here comes from a study of beta chain features in type 1 diabetes. Study results and caveats: All four CD4+ subsets of Type 1 diabetes patients contained TCRB CDR3s that were moderately but significantly shorter.

Points on this clone: The antigen remains undetermined.

All of the isolated RNA was reverse transcribed, so expressed TCRB transcripts were sequenced. Sequencing used immunoSEQ multiplex PCR; TCRdb keeps in-frame clones, though not all of them. The data show 100,000 to 150,000 clones, with 9% seen just once and 0.75% held by the top ten. Sequencing was performed on central memory CD4+ T cells from blood. The sequence derives from a man aged 25-40 years with type 1 diabetes.

The chain's CDR3 is CASSLAGQGAPNSPLHF. DNA for the CDR3: TGCGCCAGCAGCTTGGCAGGGCAGGGGGCACCGAATTCACCCCTCCACTTT. J is TRBJ1-6 and V is TRBV5-1, with 8 bases lining up with TRBD1. With 0 bases clipped from V and 7 bases from J, the junction kept 9 bases outside the gene matches. Germline V gene lookup returns CDR1 SGHRS and CDR2 YFSETQ. This CDR3 contains 17 residues. The complete variable domain, with remaining parts taken from reference TRBV5-1 and TRBJ1-6, reads KAGVTQTPRYLIKTRGQQVTLSCSPISGHRSVSWYQQTPGQGLQFLFEYFSETQRNKGNFPGRFSGRQFSNSRSEMNVSTLELGDSALYLCASSLAGQGAPNSPLHFGNGTRLTVT.